This TCR beta chain was sequenced in a study of cytomegalovirus exposure and HLA in healthy donors. Profiled with immunoSEQ multiplex PCR; TCRdb holds only in-frame clones, not every one. Of about 240,000 clones listed, 70% to 90% are singletons. The CDR3 is made up of 14 amino acids. Per germline, CDR1 SGHTA and CDR2 FQGNSA. V dropped 5 bases and J dropped 5 bases, with 15 bases sitting between them. The specimen was PBMCs. The V gene is TRBV7-2, the J gene TRBJ1-1; D gene ambiguous. The clonotype comes from a young woman in good health and CMV-seropositive. The CDR3 DNA reads TGTGCCAGCAGCGAGGGTCTCGGAGGGACTGAAGCTTTCTTT. Protein: CASSEGLGGTEAFF. Combining the CDR3 with reference TRBV7-2 and TRBJ1-1 gives the whole variable domain GAGVSQSPSNKVTEKGKDVELRCDPISGHTALYWYRQSLGQGLEFLIYFQGNSAPDKSGLPSDRFSAERTGGSVSTLTIQRTQQEDSAVYLCASSEGLGGTEAFFGQGTRLTVV.